The T cell receptor (beta chain) described here comes from a study of OX40 agonist ivuxolimab in advanced cancers. Background on the whole study: The costimulatory receptor OX40 (CD134) was targeted by ivuxolimab, a fully human IgG2 agonistic monoclonal antibody. Intravenous ivuxolimab was administered to patients every 2 weeks at six dose levels: 0.01, 0.1, 0.3, 1.5, 3 and 10 mg/kg. Of the roughly 52 dose-escalation patients, hepatocellular carcinoma was present in around 19, melanoma in roughly 15, renal cell carcinoma in 9 and head and neck cancer in 9. In the dose-escalation cohort, over 65% of patients were male, and the mean age was approximately 60 years, with a range of about 23 to 90. Patients were allowed to have had prior anti-PD-1, anti-PD-L1 or anti-CTLA-4 therapy, and around 41% of the dose-escalation patients had previously received checkpoint inhibitors. Three dose-escalation patients achieved partial responses, one with hepatocellular carcinoma and two with cutaneous melanoma. The point of sequencing TCRbeta in the periphery was to test whether ivuxolimab changed TCR sequence diversity and drove clonal T-cell expansion. The paper reports the monotherapy dose-escalation portion (N of about 50 patients) of the phase I ivuxolimab trial.

V was cut back by 5 bases and J by 3 bases, leaving a gap of 11 bases between them. The CDR3 spans 13 residues, from the cysteine through the phenylalanine. The CDR3 DNA has 39 bases and is translated from base 1. The CDR1 and CDR2 encoded by the germline V gene are MDHEN and SYDVKM. Genomic DNA was extracted from sorted cells for sequencing of the TCRbeta CDR3 region. The immunoSEQ Assay was used for sequencing of TCRbeta CDR3 regions. TCRdb carries this immuneACCESS record with in-frame sequences only. Its versions omit some clonotypes, under half of them owing to an unresolved V gene in the studies checked, with the rest unexplained. The sample includes 15,000 or so clones, with roughly 89% observed a single time. The top ten constitute 20% to 30% of the sample. Patients with autoimmune disease history or receiving systemic immunosuppression were excluded from the trial. Peripheral blood for TCR sequencing was drawn from every dose cohort at baseline, at cycle 4 day 1 and at cycle 7 day 1. Samples were obtained from an open-label, multicenter, first-in-human phase I dose-escalation trial of ivuxolimab. Adults with locally advanced or metastatic head and neck squamous cell, hepatocellular, melanoma or renal cell carcinoma were enrolled in the trial. Before TCR sequencing, CD4+ T cells and CD8+ T cells from peripheral blood were sorted into separate populations.

Of note for this clone: The antigen this receptor binds is unknown. Base qualities are not recorded, but no much larger clone differs from it by a single base.

Paper-wide results and their limitations: Antigen specificity was not determined for the clonally expanded peripheral T cells. Low levels of normalized T-cell clonal expansion were also seen in some patients who did not respond. After ivuxolimab, CD8+ T cells had more expanded clones than CD4+ T cells on average. At doses of 0.1 to 3.0 mg/kg, clonal expansion of both CD4+ and CD8+ blood T cells was observed from baseline to week 6. Partial responders in the 0.1-3.0 mg/kg groups had among the lowest normalized peripheral clonal expansion, especially among CD8+ T cells.

The receptor chain draws on TRBV28 and TRBJ2-7; the D gene identity is not certain. The source is an adult with an advanced solid tumor such as melanoma, head and neck, liver or kidney cancer. The sample in question was CD4+ or CD8+ T cells sorted from blood, obtained in a trial of the OX40 agonist ivuxolimab. CDR3 protein: CASSPYKFYEQYF. The nucleotides are TGTGCCAGCAGTCCATACAAATTCTACGAGCAGTACTTC.